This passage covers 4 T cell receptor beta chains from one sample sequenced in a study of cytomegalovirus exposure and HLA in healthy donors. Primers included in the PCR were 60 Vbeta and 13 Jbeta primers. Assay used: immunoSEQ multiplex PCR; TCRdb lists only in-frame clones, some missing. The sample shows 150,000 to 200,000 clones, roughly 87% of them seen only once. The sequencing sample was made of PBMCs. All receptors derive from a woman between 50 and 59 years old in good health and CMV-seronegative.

In DNA form, the CDR3 reads TGCAGCGTGATACCTTCGGGAGGGCCTGGGGAGACCCAGTACTTC. Its translation: CSVIPSGGPGETQYF. This chain uses TRBV29-1 with TRBJ2-5; 8 nucleotides match TRBD2. This CDR3 has 15 residues. The ends lost 6 bases at V and 5 bases at J; junction bases unmatched: 14. The V gene's germline CDR1 is SQVTM and CDR2 ANQGSEA. The variable domain in full, with the rest retrieved from reference TRBV29-1 and TRBJ2-5, is SAVISQKPSRDICQRGTSLTIQCQVDSQVTMMFWYRQQPGQSLTLIATANQGSEATYESGFVIDKFPISRPNLTFSTLTVSNMSPEDSSIYLCSVIPSGGPGETQYFGPGTRLLVL.

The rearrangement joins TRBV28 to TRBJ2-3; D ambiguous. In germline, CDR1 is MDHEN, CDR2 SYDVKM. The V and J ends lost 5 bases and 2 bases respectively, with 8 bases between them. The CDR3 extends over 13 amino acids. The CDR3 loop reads CASSPGSTDTQYF. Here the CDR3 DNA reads TGTGCCAGCAGTCCCGGGTCCACAGATACGCAGTATTTT.

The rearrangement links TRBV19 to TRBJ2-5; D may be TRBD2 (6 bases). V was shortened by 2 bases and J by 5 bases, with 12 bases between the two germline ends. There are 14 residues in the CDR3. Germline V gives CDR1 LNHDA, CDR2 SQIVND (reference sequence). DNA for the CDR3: TGTGCCAGTAGTATACGGGGGATGGGGGAGACCCAGTACTTC. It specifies CASSIRGMGETQYF.

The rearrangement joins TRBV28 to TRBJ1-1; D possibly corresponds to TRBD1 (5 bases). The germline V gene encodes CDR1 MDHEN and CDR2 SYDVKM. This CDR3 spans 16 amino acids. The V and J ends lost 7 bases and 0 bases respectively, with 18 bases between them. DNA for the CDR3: TGTGCCAGCAAACAACCCGGGGCGGGGGTGAACACTGAAGCTTTCTTT. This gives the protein CASKQPGAGVNTEAFF.